This TCR beta chain was profiled in a study of cytomegalovirus exposure and HLA in healthy donors. The assay was immunoSEQ multiplex PCR, and TCRdb's table has in-frame clones only and misses some. This table has over 45,000 clones, around 90% appearing once. The CDR3 runs to 17 residues. The V segment lost 0 bases and the J segment 2 bases; nucleotides outside the gene matches: 5. Germline V CDR1 and CDR2: MGHRA, YSYEKL. V gene TRBV4-1 combines with J gene TRBJ2-1; the match to TRBD2 covers 9 bases. The TCR was taken from a man aged 18 to 29 in good health and CMV-seronegative. Sequenced input: PBMCs. The CDR3 region is CASSQDRTSVTYNEQFF. The CDR3 DNA sequence: TGCGCCAGCAGCCAAGATCGGACTAGCGTAACCTACAATGAGCAGTTCTTC.